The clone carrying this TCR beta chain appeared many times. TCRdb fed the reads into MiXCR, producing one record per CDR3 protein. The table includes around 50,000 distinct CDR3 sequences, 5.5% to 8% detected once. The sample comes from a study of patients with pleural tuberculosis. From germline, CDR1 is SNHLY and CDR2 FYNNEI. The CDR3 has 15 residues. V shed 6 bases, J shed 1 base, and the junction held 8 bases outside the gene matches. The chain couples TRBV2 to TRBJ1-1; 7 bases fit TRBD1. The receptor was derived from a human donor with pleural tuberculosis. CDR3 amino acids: CASRYTGTANTEAFF. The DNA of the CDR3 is TGTGCCAGCAGATATACCGGGACAGCGAACACTGAAGCTTTCTTT.